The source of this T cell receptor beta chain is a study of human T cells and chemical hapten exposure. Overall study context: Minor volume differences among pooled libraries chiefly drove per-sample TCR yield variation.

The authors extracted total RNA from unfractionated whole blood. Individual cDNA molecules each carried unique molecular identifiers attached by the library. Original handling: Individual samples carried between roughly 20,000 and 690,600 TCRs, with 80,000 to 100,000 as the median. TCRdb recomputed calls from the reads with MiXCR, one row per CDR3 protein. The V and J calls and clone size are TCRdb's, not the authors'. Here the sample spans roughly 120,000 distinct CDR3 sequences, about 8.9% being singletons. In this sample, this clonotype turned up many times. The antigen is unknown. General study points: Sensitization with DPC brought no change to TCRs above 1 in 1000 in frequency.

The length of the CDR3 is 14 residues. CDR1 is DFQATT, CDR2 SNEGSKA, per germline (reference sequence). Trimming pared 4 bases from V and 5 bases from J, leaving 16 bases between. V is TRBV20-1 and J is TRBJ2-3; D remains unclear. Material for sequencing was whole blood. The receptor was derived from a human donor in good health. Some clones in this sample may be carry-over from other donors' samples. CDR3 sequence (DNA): TGCAGTGCTACCGTCTCGGCCAGAGGAGATACGCAGTATTTT. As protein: CSATVSARGDTQYF.